A selection of T cell receptor beta chains follows, all from one sample in a study of blood T cell repertoires in COVID-19. Sequencing used immunoSEQ multiplex PCR; TCRdb keeps in-frame clones, though not all of them. The sample has tens of thousands of clones; approximately 79% are singletons. The material sequenced was peripheral blood. These receptors came from a man aged 55 to 69 with acute or convalescent COVID-19. The CDR3 runs from the conserved cysteine through the conserved F or W. The order of the fields is clone size, V gene, CDR3 protein. A clone size is listed for some rows: how often the clone was seen (once, few, many), or a class if it is expanded.

- | TRBV6-5 | CASRRTSGTYNEQFF
- | TRBV19 | CASRRTGEVMEGNYGYTF
- | TRBV10-3 | CAISEPQGRGNTDTQYF
- | TRBV4-3 | CASSQEYPTGGDGYTF
- | TRBV29-1 | CSVEDRGLPHYEQYF
few | TRBV4-1 | CASSKRIGVDTQYF
- | TRBV4-2 | CASSQKVGGFLSEQYF
- | TRBV19 | CASSIRASGGSYNEQFF
- | TRBV6-5 | CASSWTGYGTDTQYF
- | TRBV24-1 | CATRGQGANQPQHF
- | TRBV30 | CAFSMDSGNQPQHF
- | TRBV18 | CASSPDSPRRAQHF
- | TRBV4-1 | CASSFQGAGNQPQHF
- | TRBV9 | CASSVRSQGEQFF
- | TRBV7-2 | CASSLSTAMNTEAFF
- | TRBV6-6 | CASSPLVGTRSSYGYTF
- | TRBV7-2 | CASSGPGGVYEQYF
- | TRBV5-4 | CASSPGTGDNEQFF
- | TRBV5-6 | CASSFFGTSEAFF
- | TRBV11-2 | CASSPLNRGTHPYEQYF
- | TRBV5-1 | CASRRQGDSTGELFF